One sample yielded the 21 T cell receptor beta chains listed below, sequenced in a study of blood T cell repertoires in COVID-19. TCRdb's table, derived via immunoSEQ multiplex PCR, lists solely in-frame clones and lacks some. The table has about 65,000 clones, 75% to 90% seen once. Input material: peripheral blood. The receptors were gathered from a man aged 80 or over with acute or convalescent COVID-19.

This clone was detected once. The J gene is TRBJ2-5, the V gene TRBV30; 8 bases line up with TRBD2. Trimming cost V 5 bases and J 1 base; bases outside gene matches: 3. CDR1 and CDR2 from the germline V gene are GTSNPN and SVGIG (reference sequence). The CDR3 runs to 13 residues. CDR3 sequence reads: CAWDSGVQETQYF. DNA of the CDR3: TGTGCCTGGGATAGCGGGGTCCAAGAGACCCAGTACTTC.

The chain joins TRBV11-2 to TRBJ2-5; D gene ambiguous. CDR3 length: 14 residues. The germline V gene has CDR1 SGHAT and CDR2 FQNNGV. V lost 1 base, J lost 0 bases, and 6 bases lay in between. The CDR3 region is CASSLAPYQETQYF. The CDR3 bases are TGTGCCAGCAGCTTAGCTCCGTACCAAGAGACCCAGTACTTC. Supplemented by reference TRBV11-2 and TRBJ2-5, the full variable domain reads EAGVAQSPRYKIIEKRQSVAFWCNPISGHATLYWYQQILGQGPKLLIQFQNNGVVDDSQLPKDRFSAERLKGVDSTLKIQPAKLEDSAVYLCASSLAPYQETQYFGPGTRLLVL.

The chain has TRBV5-1 and TRBJ2-5, with D possibly matching TRBD2 (6 bases). CDR3 size: 16 residues. Germline CDR1 SGHRS, CDR2 YFSETQ. V gave up 2 bases and J gave up 0 bases, with 14 bases separating them. This chain's CDR3 is CASSFIGLLYQETQYF. Written as DNA, the CDR3 is TGCGCCAGCAGCTTTATTGGACTACTGTACCAAGAGACCCAGTACTTC.

CDR3 residues: CASSRGRGHYEQYF. The CDR3 DNA reads TGTGCCAGCAGCAGAGGCAGGGGGCATTACGAGCAGTACTTC. The genes are TRBV13 and TRBJ2-7; TRBD1 matches 8 bases. The CDR3 has 14 amino acids. The trim removed 5 bases at V and 4 bases at J, leaving 7 bases unmatched. The germline CDR1 and CDR2 sequences are PRHDT and FYEKMQ (reference sequence).

This clone was picked up a small number of times. This CDR3 reads CASEGETSYEQYF. The CDR3 DNA reads as TGTGCCTCCGAGGGGGAAACCTCCTACGAGCAGTACTTC. The J gene is TRBJ2-7, the V gene TRBV6-5, with D perhaps matching TRBD1 (6 bases). The germline V and J ends were trimmed by 11 bases and 0 bases, with 14 bases remaining between them. CDR1 MNHEY and CDR2 SVGAGI come from the germline V gene. This CDR3 spans 13 amino acids.

This clone showed up just once. As DNA, the CDR3 is TGTGCCAGACCCAGCGCCCATGGCCTTAACTATGGCTACACCTTC. This sequence encodes CARPSAHGLNYGYTF. The rearrangement joins TRBV6-5 to TRBJ1-2; D call uncertain. This CDR3 spans 15 amino acids. The V gene lost 9 bases and the J gene lost 1 base, with 18 bases spanning the gap. The germline gives CDR1 MNHEY, CDR2 SVGAGI.

V is TRBV5-1 and J is TRBJ1-6, with a weak D call TRBD1 (6 bases). Trimming left V 0 bases short and J 9 bases short, with 16 bases between. This CDR3 contains 16 residues. Germline V gene sequence: CDR1 SGHRS, CDR2 YFSETQ. CDR3 in amino acids: CASSLEDRTMGSPLHF. Here the CDR3 DNA reads TGCGCCAGCAGCTTGGAGGACAGAACTATGGGTTCACCCCTCCACTTT.

The J gene is TRBJ2-7, the V gene TRBV15, with D maybe TRBD2 (5 bases). Germline assignment: CDR1 LNHNV and CDR2 YYDKDF (reference sequence). The CDR3 runs 15 residues. V lost 0 bases and J 4 bases, leaving 13 bases between the germline ends. In nucleotides, the CDR3 is TGTGCCACCAGCAGAGATTGGGGATCGGGATACGAGCAGTACTTC. Translating gives CATSRDWGSGYEQYF.

The chain has TRBV5-1 and TRBJ2-5; 10 nucleotides match TRBD2. This CDR3 contains 15 residues. V lost 1 base and J lost 0; bases outside the gene matches: 0. In germline, CDR1 is SGHRS, CDR2 YFSETQ. DNA of the CDR3: TGCGCCAGCAGCTTGCTAGCGGGGGACCAAGAGACCCAGTACTTC. Encoded protein: CASSLLAGDQETQYF.

This rearrangement joins TRBV21-1 to TRBJ2-7; TRBD1 is taken as the D call from the table, unchecked against the DNA. TRBV21-1 is given as a pseudogene. The CDR3 runs to 15 residues. The CDR3 DNA follows: TGTGCCAGCAGTCCGGGACAGGGAATCTCCTACGAGCAGTACTTC. Residues: CASSPGQGISYEQYF.

The chain carries TRBV27 and TRBJ1-6, with D perhaps matching TRBD1 (5 bases). Trimming removed 3 bases at V and 10 bases at J, with 16 bases between. The CDR3 has 15 residues. CDR1 and CDR2 from the germline V gene are MNHEY and SMNVEV (reference sequence). The CDR3 bases are TGTGCCAGCAGTTTTAGGGGCCGATTTGACTCACCCCTCCACTTT. Amino acids: CASSFRGRFDSPLHF.

The chain recombines TRBV4-1 with TRBJ2-5; 11 nucleotides align to TRBD1. CDR3 size: 17 residues. Germline assignment: CDR1 MGHRA and CDR2 YSYEKL. The V segment lost 0 bases and the J segment 4 bases; nucleotides outside the gene matches: 7. The CDR3 protein is CASSQDLRTGGPETQYF. The CDR3 DNA reads as TGCGCCAGCAGCCAAGACCTTCGGACAGGGGGCCCAGAGACCCAGTACTTC.

The chain links TRBV25-1 to TRBJ1-4, with 9 bases aligning to TRBD1. There are 15 residues in the CDR3. Germline CDR1 is MGHDK and CDR2 is SYGVNS. The ends lost 4 bases at V and 8 bases at J; junction bases unmatched: 8. The DNA for the CDR3 is TGTGCCAGCAGTGCGACCGGGACAGGGTTAGAAAAACTGTTTTTT. Its translation is CASSATGTGLEKLFF.

The chain recombines TRBV3-1 (or the pseudogene TRBV3-2) with TRBJ2-3, with a weak D call TRBD1 (5 bases). V lost 3 bases and J 0 bases, leaving 13 bases between the germline ends. Germline V gene lookup returns CDR1 LGHDT and CDR2 YNNKEL (reference sequence). The CDR3 runs 16 residues. CDR3 in DNA: TGTGCCAGCAGCCACGACAGTACTACTAGCACAGATACGCAGTATTTT. This encodes CASSHDSTTSTDTQYF.

A word on this clone: Distinct nucleotide sequences in the sample also encode this CDR3. V and J are TRBV5-1 and TRBJ2-3; D gene uncertain. The CDR3 is 14 amino acids. Trimming cost V 7 bases and J 1 base, with 13 bases left between them. CDR1 is SGHRS, CDR2 YFSETQ, per germline. This chain's CDR3 is CASSLGLGTDTQYF. The DNA of the CDR3 is TGCGCCAGCTCATTGGGCCTCGGCACAGATACGCAGTATTTT.

In nucleotides, the CDR3 is TGTGCCAGCAGCGCTGGGACACCTTCCTACAATGAGCAGTTCTTC. Its translation is CASSAGTPSYNEQFF. The genes are TRBV9 and TRBJ2-1, with TRBD1 as a possible D gene (6 bases). V shed 3 bases and J shed 1 base, with 11 bases lying between them. CDR1 is SGDLS and CDR2 is YYNGEE in the germline V gene. CDR3 length: 15 amino acids.

The chain is built from TRBV4-1 and TRBJ2-7, with 9 bases fitting TRBD2. The V gene's germline CDR1 is MGHRA and CDR2 YSYEKL. The CDR3 covers 16 residues. Trimming at V came to 4 bases and at J to 7 bases, leaving 14 bases not matched to a gene. The CDR3: CASSPLGRGGSREQYF. The CDR3 nucleotides are TGCGCCAGCAGCCCCCTGGGGCGGGGGGGAAGTAGGGAGCAGTACTTC.

The chain is built from TRBV27 and TRBJ1-4, with D possibly TRBD1 on 5 matching bases. V shed 8 bases and J shed 3 bases, with 13 bases lying between them. Germline values: CDR1 MNHEY, CDR2 SMNVEV (reference sequence). This CDR3 has 14 amino acids. DNA of the CDR3: TGTGCCAGCCAACCTCAGGGCTCTAATGAAAAACTGTTTTTT. Residues: CASQPQGSNEKLFF.

The chain couples TRBV19 to TRBJ1-2, with 9 bases identical to TRBD1. Germline V lookup: CDR1 LNHDA, CDR2 SQIVND (reference sequence). CDR3 length: 14 amino acids. J lost 2 bases, V lost 7 bases, and 5 bases had no gene match. CDR3 sequence: CASTTGTGNYGYTF. The DNA of the CDR3 is TGTGCCAGTACTACCGGGACAGGGAACTATGGCTACACCTTC.

The chain couples TRBV11-1 to TRBJ2-5; D possibly corresponds to TRBD2 (5 bases). Trimming took off 3 bases at V and 2 bases at J, with 7 bases between the two ends. The CDR3 runs to 13 residues. CDR1 and CDR2 (germline): SGHAT, FQDESV (reference sequence). CDR3 sequence (DNA): TGTGCCAGCAGCTTGAGGGTTCAAGAGACCCAGTACTTC. The encoded protein is CASSLRVQETQYF.

The genes are TRBV7-8 and TRBJ2-5; maybe TRBD2 (5 bases). The V and J ends lost 2 bases and 1 base respectively, with 8 bases between them. The CDR3 totals 14 residues. Looked up from germline, CDR1 is SGHVS and CDR2 is FQNEAQ. The CDR3 DNA sequence: TGTGCCAGCAGCTTATCCCGGGGCCAAGAGACCCAGTACTTC. Residues: CASSLSRGQETQYF.